The sequence of this TCR beta chain was determined in a study of T-cell memory formation after mild COVID-19. Constant-segment primers served in 5'RACE that generated TCR alpha and TCR beta cDNA libraries bearing sample barcodes and UMIs. One entry per CDR3 protein results from TCRdb running MiXCR on the 5' RACE reads. The sample includes around 160,000 distinct CDR3 sequences, approximately 10% of them seen just once. The CDR3 totals 14 residues. Germline assignment: CDR1 ENHRY and CDR2 SYGVKD. Trimming left V 4 bases short and J 1 base short, with 10 bases between. The sequenced sample consisted of PBMCs or a T cell subset sorted from them (not recorded which). V gene TRBV10-3 combines with J gene TRBJ1-2, with D possibly TRBD1 on 5 matching bases. This clonotype originated in a man younger than 35 who had mild COVID-19 (a few samples of this study predate the infection). Cell type and time point are not known. This CDR3 reads CAISGIDSNYGYTF. CDR3 nucleotides: TGTGCCATCAGTGGGATTGACAGTAACTATGGCTACACCTTC.